This entry concerns a single TCR beta chain. The V gene end was trimmed by 6 bases and the J gene end by 0 bases; junction bases not matched to a gene: 1. The CDR3 extends over 14 amino acids. Looked up from germline, CDR1 is SNHLY and CDR2 is FYNNEI. The data belong to a study of blood T cell repertoires in COVID-19. Looking at the study overall: COVID-19 samples, acute and convalescent, were from the United States, Italy and Spain. PBMCs, B-cell-depleted T cells, or T cells provided the cDNA or gDNA that made up the material.

Original processing notes: Amplifying reference gene primers gave estimates of nucleated cell counts. The repertoire was sequenced with immunoSEQ multiplex PCR; TCRdb's copy has only in-frame clones and lacks some. V and J calls plus clone size are reproduced from that table; the DNA served to infer D and trimming. The sample records 120,000 to 150,000 clones, approximately 73% being singletons. The source material was peripheral blood. This chain uses TRBV2 with TRBJ1-4; 7 bases fit TRBD1. This sequence originates from a man in his fifties or sixties with acute or convalescent COVID-19. The CDR3: CASRGQTTNEKLFF. The CDR3, as DNA: TGTGCCAGCAGGGGACAGACAACTAATGAAAAACTGTTTTTT. Full variable domain (outside the CDR3, taken from reference TRBV2 and TRBJ1-4): EPEVTQTPSHQVTQMGQEVILRCVPISNHLYFYWYRQILGQKVEFLVSFYNNEISEKSEIFDDQFSVERPDGSNFTLKIRSTKLEDSAMYFCASRGQTTNEKLFFGSGTQLSVL.